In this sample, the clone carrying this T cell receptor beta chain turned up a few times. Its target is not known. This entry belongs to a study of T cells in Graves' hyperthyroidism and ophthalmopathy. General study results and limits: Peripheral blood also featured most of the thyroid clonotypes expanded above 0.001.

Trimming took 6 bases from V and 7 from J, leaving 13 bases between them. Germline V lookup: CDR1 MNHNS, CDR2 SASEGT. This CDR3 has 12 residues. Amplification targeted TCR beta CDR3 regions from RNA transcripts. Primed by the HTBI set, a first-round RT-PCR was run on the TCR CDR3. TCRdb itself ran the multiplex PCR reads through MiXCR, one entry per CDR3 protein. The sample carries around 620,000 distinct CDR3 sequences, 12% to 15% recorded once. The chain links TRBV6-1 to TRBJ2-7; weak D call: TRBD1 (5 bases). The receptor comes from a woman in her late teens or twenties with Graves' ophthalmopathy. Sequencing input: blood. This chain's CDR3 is CASSPRGWEQYF. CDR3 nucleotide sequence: TGTGCCAGCAGCCCAAGGGGTTGGGAGCAGTACTTC.